This is a list of T cell receptor beta chains from one sample in a study of neoadjuvant anti-PD-1 for oral cavity cancer. TCRdb's copy holds only in-frame clones and misses some; the assay was immunoSEQ multiplex PCR. This table has tens of thousands of clones, roughly a quarter appearing once. The specimen was tumor tissue, collected after nivolumab (anti-PD-1) treatment. Every receptor here comes from a person between 40 and 85 years old with oral cavity squamous cell carcinoma. Each CDR3 is given with its conserved first and last residue. The D gene is left open where the match is weak. Size is stated for part of the rows, as once, few or many counts, or as a class when the clone is expanded.

v_call: TRBV15; d_call: NA; j_call: TRBJ1-2; clone_size: NA; cdr3_aa: CATSRDSVGTFF; cdr3_nt: TGTGCCACCAGCAGAGATTCCGTGGGGACGTTCTTC
v_call: TRBV28; d_call: NA; j_call: TRBJ2-5; clone_size: NA; cdr3_aa: CASSFQSGRGGETQYF; cdr3_nt: TGTGCCAGCAGTTTCCAGTCCGGCCGGGGCGGGGAGACCCAGTACTTC
v_call: TRBV7-3; d_call: NA; j_call: TRBJ1-2; clone_size: NA; cdr3_aa: CASSSGGVSAAYGYTF; cdr3_nt: TGTGCCAGCAGCTCTGGGGGGGTCAGTGCTGCCTATGGCTACACCTTC
v_call: TRBV5-1; d_call: NA; j_call: TRBJ2-5; clone_size: few; cdr3_aa: CASSLGGKQETQYF; cdr3_nt: TGCGCCAGCAGCTTGGGCGGAAAACAAGAGACCCAGTACTTC
v_call: TRBV2; d_call: NA; j_call: TRBJ2-5; clone_size: NA; cdr3_aa: CASKGPGGETQYF; cdr3_nt: TGTGCTAGCAAGGGGCCAGGGGGGGAGACCCAGTACTTC
v_call: TRBV2; d_call: NA; j_call: TRBJ1-3; clone_size: few; cdr3_aa: CAAAETGRNTIYF; cdr3_nt: TGTGCCGCTGCGGAGACCGGGAGAAACACCATATATTTT
v_call: TRBV7-9; d_call: NA; j_call: TRBJ2-7; clone_size: NA; cdr3_aa: CASSLWRSSYEQYF; cdr3_nt: TGTGCCAGCAGCCTCTGGAGAAGCTCCTACGAGCAGTACTTC
v_call: TRBV7-3; d_call: TRBD1; j_call: TRBJ2-1; clone_size: few; cdr3_aa: CASSSGQGRPPLNEQFF; cdr3_nt: TGTGCCAGCAGCTCGGGACAGGGGAGGCCTCCTTTGAATGAGCAGTTCTTC
v_call: TRBV10-3; d_call: NA; j_call: TRBJ2-7; clone_size: NA; cdr3_aa: CAISERAGTYEQYF; cdr3_nt: TGTGCCATCAGTGAAAGAGCAGGAACCTACGAGCAGTACTTC
v_call: TRBV7-9; d_call: TRBD2; j_call: TRBJ2-7; clone_size: NA; cdr3_aa: CASSHRRGSGTLYEQYF; cdr3_nt: TGTGCCAGCAGCCACCGGCGGGGAAGCGGGACCCTCTACGAGCAGTACTTC
v_call: TRBV27; d_call: NA; j_call: TRBJ1-4; clone_size: few; cdr3_aa: CASSPGTFPGEKLFF; cdr3_nt: TGTGCCAGCAGTCCAGGGACCTTCCCAGGAGAAAAACTGTTTTTT
v_call: TRBV5-1; d_call: TRBD1; j_call: TRBJ2-7; clone_size: few; cdr3_aa: CASSETGNEQYF; cdr3_nt: TGCGCCAGCAGCGAGACAGGGAACGAGCAGTACTTC
v_call: TRBV4-1; d_call: TRBD1; j_call: TRBJ1-5; clone_size: NA; cdr3_aa: CASSHRDSGNQPQHF; cdr3_nt: TGCGCCAGCAGCCACCGGGACAGTGGCAATCAGCCCCAGCATTTT
v_call: TRBV6-4; d_call: TRBD1; j_call: TRBJ1-2; clone_size: NA; cdr3_aa: CASWGRADRGQQYGYTF; cdr3_nt: TGTGCCAGCTGGGGGAGAGCGGACAGGGGACAACAGTATGGCTACACCTTC
v_call: TRBV9; d_call: NA; j_call: TRBJ1-4; clone_size: NA; cdr3_aa: CASSAQGGDEKLFF; cdr3_nt: TGTGCCAGCAGCGCCCAAGGAGGGGATGAAAAACTGTTTTTT
v_call: TRBV11-3; d_call: NA; j_call: TRBJ2-7; clone_size: many; cdr3_aa: CASSISATEQYF; cdr3_nt: TGTGCCAGCAGCATCAGCGCGACAGAGCAGTACTTC
v_call: TRBV28; d_call: TRBD1; j_call: TRBJ1-6; clone_size: once; cdr3_aa: CASRTGTGHYNSPLHF; cdr3_nt: TGTGCCAGCAGGACCGGGACAGGGCACTATAATTCACCCCTCCACTTT
v_call: TRBV4-1; d_call: NA; j_call: TRBJ2-7; clone_size: NA; cdr3_aa: CASSPLFTSFEQYF; cdr3_nt: TGCGCCAGCAGCCCACTATTCACTTCCTTCGAGCAGTACTTC
v_call: TRBV2; d_call: NA; j_call: TRBJ1-1; clone_size: NA; cdr3_aa: CASIREMNTEAFF; cdr3_nt: TGTGCCAGTATCCGGGAGATGAACACTGAAGCTTTCTTT
v_call: TRBV30; d_call: TRBD1; j_call: TRBJ2-1; clone_size: NA; cdr3_aa: CAWSGGDEQFF; cdr3_nt: TGTGCCTGGTCAGGGGGCGATGAGCAGTTCTTC
v_call: TRBV7-2; d_call: NA; j_call: TRBJ2-1; clone_size: few; cdr3_aa: CASSHRDHLIYEQFF; cdr3_nt: TGTGCCAGCAGCCACCGGGACCACCTGATTTATGAGCAGTTCTTC
v_call: TRBV7-9; d_call: NA; j_call: TRBJ2-7; clone_size: NA; cdr3_aa: CASSRVGYEQYF; cdr3_nt: TGTGCCAGCAGCCGGGTCGGCTACGAGCAGTACTTC
v_call: TRBV6-5; d_call: TRBD2; j_call: TRBJ2-3; clone_size: few; cdr3_aa: CASSYRTSGGNTQYF; cdr3_nt: TGTGCCAGCAGTTACCGGACTAGCGGGGGTAATACGCAGTATTTT
v_call: TRBV5-1; d_call: NA; j_call: TRBJ2-1; clone_size: NA; cdr3_aa: CASSTAGAAEQFF; cdr3_nt: TGCGCCAGCAGCACCGCAGGGGCTGCTGAGCAGTTCTTC
v_call: TRBV5-1; d_call: TRBD1; j_call: TRBJ2-1; clone_size: NA; cdr3_aa: CASSDRQGGLYEQFF; cdr3_nt: TGCGCCAGCAGCGACCGACAGGGGGGTTTGTATGAGCAGTTCTTC
v_call: TRBV6-5; d_call: TRBD1; j_call: TRBJ1-5; clone_size: NA; cdr3_aa: CASATGVSNQPQHF; cdr3_nt: TGTGCCAGCGCGACAGGGGTTAGCAATCAGCCCCAGCATTTT
v_call: TRBV27; d_call: TRBD2; j_call: TRBJ2-7; clone_size: NA; cdr3_aa: CASSLSPSGATYEQYF; cdr3_nt: TGTGCCAGCAGTTTATCTCCTAGCGGGGCCACCTACGAGCAGTACTTC
v_call: TRBV5-6; d_call: NA; j_call: TRBJ1-2; clone_size: few; cdr3_aa: CASSRDSTYGYTF; cdr3_nt: TGTGCCAGCAGCCGGGACTCCACCTATGGCTACACCTTC
v_call: TRBV5-1; d_call: NA; j_call: TRBJ2-1; clone_size: few; cdr3_aa: CASSLSVGNEQFF; cdr3_nt: TGCGCCAGCAGCTTATCGGTGGGCAATGAGCAGTTCTTC
v_call: TRBV28; d_call: NA; j_call: TRBJ1-1; clone_size: few; cdr3_aa: CASSLLDEAFF; cdr3_nt: TGTGCCAGCAGTTTATTGGATGAAGCTTTCTTT
v_call: TRBV29-1; d_call: NA; j_call: TRBJ2-2; clone_size: few; cdr3_aa: CSVQIYTGELFF; cdr3_nt: TGCAGCGTTCAAATCTACACCGGGGAGCTGTTTTTT
v_call: TRBV10-2; d_call: NA; j_call: TRBJ2-7; clone_size: NA; cdr3_aa: CASSEISGTYEQYF; cdr3_nt: TGCGCCAGCAGTGAGATTAGCGGAACCTACGAGCAGTACTTC
v_call: TRBV27; d_call: NA; j_call: TRBJ1-2; clone_size: few; cdr3_aa: CASSPSGQAVRHGYTF; cdr3_nt: TGTGCCAGCAGTCCATCGGGCCAGGCGGTCAGACATGGCTACACCTTC
v_call: TRBV18; d_call: NA; j_call: TRBJ2-1; clone_size: few; cdr3_aa: CASSQQGYDEQFF; cdr3_nt: TGTGCCAGCTCGCAACAGGGTTACGATGAGCAGTTCTTC
v_call: TRBV11-3; d_call: TRBD2; j_call: TRBJ2-3; clone_size: NA; cdr3_aa: CASSSSGLAEGTQYF; cdr3_nt: TGTGCCAGCAGCTCCTCGGGACTAGCGGAGGGAACGCAGTATTTT
v_call: TRBV9; d_call: TRBD2; j_call: TRBJ2-2; clone_size: NA; cdr3_aa: CASSVGGGPNTGELFF; cdr3_nt: TGTGCCAGCAGCGTAGGCGGGGGGCCGAACACCGGGGAGCTGTTTTTT
v_call: TRBV7-9; d_call: NA; j_call: TRBJ2-6; clone_size: few; cdr3_aa: CASSLIHSGANVLTF; cdr3_nt: TGTGCCAGCAGCTTAATCCACTCTGGGGCCAACGTCCTGACTTTC